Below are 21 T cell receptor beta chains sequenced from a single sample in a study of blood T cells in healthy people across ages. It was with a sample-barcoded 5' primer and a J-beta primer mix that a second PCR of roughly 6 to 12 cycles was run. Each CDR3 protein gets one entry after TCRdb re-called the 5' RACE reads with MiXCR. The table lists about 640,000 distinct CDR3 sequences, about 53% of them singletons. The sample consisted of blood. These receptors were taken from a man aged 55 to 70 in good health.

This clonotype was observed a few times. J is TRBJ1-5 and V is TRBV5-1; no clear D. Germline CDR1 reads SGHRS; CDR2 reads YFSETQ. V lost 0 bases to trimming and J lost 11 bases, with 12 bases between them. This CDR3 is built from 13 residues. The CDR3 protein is CASSLDNEGTQHF. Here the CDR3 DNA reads TGCGCCAGCAGCTTGGATAATGAAGGAACCCAGCATTTT.

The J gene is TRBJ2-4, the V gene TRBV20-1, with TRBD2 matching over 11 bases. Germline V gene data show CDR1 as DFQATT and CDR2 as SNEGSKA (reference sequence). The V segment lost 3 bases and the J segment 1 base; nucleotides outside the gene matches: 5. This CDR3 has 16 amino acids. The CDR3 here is CSASPTSGVAKNIQYF. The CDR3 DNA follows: TGCAGTGCTAGCCCGACTAGCGGGGTCGCCAAAAACATTCAGTACTTC.

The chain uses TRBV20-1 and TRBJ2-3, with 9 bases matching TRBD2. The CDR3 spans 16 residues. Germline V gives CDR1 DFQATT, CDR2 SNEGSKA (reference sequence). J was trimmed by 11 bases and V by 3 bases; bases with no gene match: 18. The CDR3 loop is CSASRWLAGSPGGQYF. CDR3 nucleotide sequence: TGCAGTGCTAGTCGCTGGCTAGCGGGGTCTCCCGGGGGGCAGTATTTT.

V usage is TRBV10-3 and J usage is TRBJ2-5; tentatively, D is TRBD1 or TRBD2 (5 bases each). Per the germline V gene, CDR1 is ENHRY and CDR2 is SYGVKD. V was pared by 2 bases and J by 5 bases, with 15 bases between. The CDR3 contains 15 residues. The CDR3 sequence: CAISEGSIAGETQYF. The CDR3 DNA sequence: TGTGCCATCAGTGAGGGGAGTATAGCAGGGGAGACCCAGTACTTC.

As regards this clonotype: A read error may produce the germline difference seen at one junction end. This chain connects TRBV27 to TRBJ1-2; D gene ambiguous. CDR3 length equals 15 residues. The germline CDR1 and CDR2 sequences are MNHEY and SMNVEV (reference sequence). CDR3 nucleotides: TGTGCCGGCAGATTAAAGCCGGACGGAAACTATGGCTACACCTTC. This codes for CAGRLKPDGNYGYTF.

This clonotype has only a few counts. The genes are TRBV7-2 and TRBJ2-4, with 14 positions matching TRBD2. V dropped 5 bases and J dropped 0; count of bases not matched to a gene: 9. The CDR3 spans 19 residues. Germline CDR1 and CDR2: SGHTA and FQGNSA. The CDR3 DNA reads TGTGCCAGCAGCACCCTGGGACTAGCGGGGGCCCTAGCCAAAAACATTCAGTACTTC. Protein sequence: CASSTLGLAGALAKNIQYF. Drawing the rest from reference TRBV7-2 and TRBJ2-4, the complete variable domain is GAGVSQSPSNKVTEKGKDVELRCDPISGHTALYWYRQSLGQGLEFLIYFQGNSAPDKSGLPSDRFSAERTGGSVSTLTIQRTQQEDSAVYLCASSTLGLAGALAKNIQYFGAGTRLSVL.

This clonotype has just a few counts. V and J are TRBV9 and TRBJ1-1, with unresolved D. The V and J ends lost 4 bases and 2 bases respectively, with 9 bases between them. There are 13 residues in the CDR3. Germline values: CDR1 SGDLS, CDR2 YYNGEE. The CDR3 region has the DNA TGTGCCAGCAGCCCCGCCCCCAACACTGAAGCTTTCTTT. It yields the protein CASSPAPNTEAFF.

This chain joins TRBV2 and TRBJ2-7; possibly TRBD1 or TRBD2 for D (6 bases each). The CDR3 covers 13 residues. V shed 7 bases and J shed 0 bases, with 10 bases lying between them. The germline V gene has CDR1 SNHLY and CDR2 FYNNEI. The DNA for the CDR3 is TGTGCCAGCATGGGGGGCACCTCCTACGAGCAGTACTTC. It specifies CASMGGTSYEQYF.

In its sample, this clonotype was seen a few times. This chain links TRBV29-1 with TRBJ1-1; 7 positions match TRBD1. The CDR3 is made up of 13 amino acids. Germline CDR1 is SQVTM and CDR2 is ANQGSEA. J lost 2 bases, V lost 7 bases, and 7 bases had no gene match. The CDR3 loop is CSASGTVNTEAFF. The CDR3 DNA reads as TGCAGCGCGTCCGGGACAGTTAACACTGAAGCTTTCTTT.

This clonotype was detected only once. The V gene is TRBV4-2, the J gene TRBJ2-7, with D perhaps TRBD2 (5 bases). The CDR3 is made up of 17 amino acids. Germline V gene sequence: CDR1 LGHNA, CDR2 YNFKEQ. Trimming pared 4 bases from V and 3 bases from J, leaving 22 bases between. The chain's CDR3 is CASSPIRGETRGYEQYF. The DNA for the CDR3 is TGTGCCAGCAGCCCTATCCGTGGGGAAACTAGAGGCTACGAGCAGTACTTC.

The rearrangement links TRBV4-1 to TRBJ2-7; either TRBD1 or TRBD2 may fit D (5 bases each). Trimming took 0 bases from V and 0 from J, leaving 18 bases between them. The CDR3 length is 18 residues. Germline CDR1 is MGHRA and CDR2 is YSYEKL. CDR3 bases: TGCGCCAGCAGCCAAGATAGCCCGCCGAGGGGTCACTCCTACGAGCAGTACTTC. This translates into CASSQDSPPRGHSYEQYF.

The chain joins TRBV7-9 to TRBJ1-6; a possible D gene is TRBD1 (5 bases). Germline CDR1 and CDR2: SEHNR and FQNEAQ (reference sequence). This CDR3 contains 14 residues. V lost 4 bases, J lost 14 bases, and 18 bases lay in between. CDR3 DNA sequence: TGTGCCAGCAGCTCGGGACGGACCTCCCGGGCCCTCCACTTT. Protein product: CASSSGRTSRALHF. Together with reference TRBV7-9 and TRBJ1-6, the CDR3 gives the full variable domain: DTGVSQNPRHKITKRGQNVTFRCDPISEHNRLYWYRQTLGQGPEFLTYFQNEAQLEKSRLLSDRFSAERPKGSFSTLEIQRTEQGDSAMYLCASSSGRTSRALHFGNGTRLTVT.

The DNA for the CDR3 is TGCGCCAGCAGCTCCCAGGGGTCGGATGAGACCCAGTACTTC. This gives the protein CASSSQGSDETQYF. This rearrangement joins TRBV5-1 to TRBJ2-7; possible D gene TRBD1, 6 bases. The DNA end lines up better with TRBJ2-5; the J call may be wrong. Germline CDR1 SGHRS, CDR2 YFSETQ. There are 14 residues in the CDR3.

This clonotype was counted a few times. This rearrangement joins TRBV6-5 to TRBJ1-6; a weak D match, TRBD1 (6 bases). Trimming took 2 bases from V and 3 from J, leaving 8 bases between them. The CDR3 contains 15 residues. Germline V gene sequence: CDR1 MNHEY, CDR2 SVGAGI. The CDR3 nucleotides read TGTGCCAGCAGTTACGGGGGCCGCTATAATTCACCCCTCCACTTT. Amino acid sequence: CASSYGGRYNSPLHF.

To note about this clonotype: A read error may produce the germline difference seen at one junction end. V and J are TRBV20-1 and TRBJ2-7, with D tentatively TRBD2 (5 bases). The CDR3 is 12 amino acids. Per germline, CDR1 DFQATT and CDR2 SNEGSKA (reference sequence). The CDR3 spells CSTRKGWDEQYF. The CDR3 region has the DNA TGCAGTACTAGAAAAGGGTGGGACGAGCAGTACTTC.

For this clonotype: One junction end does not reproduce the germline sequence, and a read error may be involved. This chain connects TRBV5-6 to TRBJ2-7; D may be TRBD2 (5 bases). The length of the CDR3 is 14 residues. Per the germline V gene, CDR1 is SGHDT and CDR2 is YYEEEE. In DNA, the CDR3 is TGTGCCAGCAGCTTCGCCAGGACTTCCTGCGAGCAGTACTTC. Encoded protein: CASSFARTSCEQYF.

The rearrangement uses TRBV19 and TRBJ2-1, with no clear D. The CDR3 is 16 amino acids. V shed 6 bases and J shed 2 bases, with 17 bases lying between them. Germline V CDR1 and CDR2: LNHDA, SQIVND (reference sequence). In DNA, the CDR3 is TGTGCCAGTAGAGGCCCTGTAGGCGAAACCTACAATGAGCAGTTCTTC. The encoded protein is CASRGPVGETYNEQFF.

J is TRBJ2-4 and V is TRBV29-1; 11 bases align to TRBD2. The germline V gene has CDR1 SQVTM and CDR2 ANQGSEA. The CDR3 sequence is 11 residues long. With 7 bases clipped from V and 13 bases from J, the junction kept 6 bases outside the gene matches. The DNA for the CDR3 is TGCAGCGGTGGACTAGCGGGCCTGCAGTACTTC. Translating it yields CSGGLAGLQYF.

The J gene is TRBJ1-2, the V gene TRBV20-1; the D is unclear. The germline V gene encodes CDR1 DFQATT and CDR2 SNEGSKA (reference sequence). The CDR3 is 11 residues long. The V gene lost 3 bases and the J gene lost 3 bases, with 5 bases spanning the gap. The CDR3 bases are TGCAGTGCTAGTCGTGACTATGGCTACACCTTC. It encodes CSASRDYGYTF.

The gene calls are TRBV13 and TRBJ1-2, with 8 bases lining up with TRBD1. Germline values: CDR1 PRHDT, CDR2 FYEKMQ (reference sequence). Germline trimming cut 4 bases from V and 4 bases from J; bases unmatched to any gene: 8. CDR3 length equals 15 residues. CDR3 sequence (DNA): TGTGCCAGCAGCTCTAGGACAGGGCCGACCTATGGCTACACCTTC. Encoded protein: CASSSRTGPTYGYTF.

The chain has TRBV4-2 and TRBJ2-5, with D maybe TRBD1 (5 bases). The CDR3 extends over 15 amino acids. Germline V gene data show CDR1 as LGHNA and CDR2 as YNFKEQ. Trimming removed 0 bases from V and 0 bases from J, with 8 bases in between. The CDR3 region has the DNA TGTGCCAGCAGCCAAGAGGGGCAGGACCAAGAGACCCAGTACTTC. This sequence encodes CASSQEGQDQETQYF.